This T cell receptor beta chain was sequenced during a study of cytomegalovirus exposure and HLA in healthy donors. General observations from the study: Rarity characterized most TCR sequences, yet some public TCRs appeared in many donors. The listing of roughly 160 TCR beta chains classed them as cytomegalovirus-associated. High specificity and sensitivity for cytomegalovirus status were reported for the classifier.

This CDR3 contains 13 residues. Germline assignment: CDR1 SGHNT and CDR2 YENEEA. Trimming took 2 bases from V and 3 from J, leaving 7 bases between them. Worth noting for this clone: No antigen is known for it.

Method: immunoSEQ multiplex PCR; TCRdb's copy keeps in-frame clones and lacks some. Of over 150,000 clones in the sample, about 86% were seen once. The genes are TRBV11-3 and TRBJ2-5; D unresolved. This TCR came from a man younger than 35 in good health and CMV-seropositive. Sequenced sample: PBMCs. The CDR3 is CASSLSGEETQYF. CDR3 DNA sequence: TGTGCCAGCAGCTTATCGGGTGAAGAGACCCAGTACTTC.